This is a list of T cell receptor beta chains from one sample in a study of blood T cell repertoires in COVID-19. Using immunoSEQ multiplex PCR, the repertoire was profiled, and TCRdb retains in-frame clones only, with some absent. The sample consists of over 200,000 clones, about 86% of them appearing once. Sequenced material: peripheral blood. These receptors originate from a woman aged 25-40 years who had recovered from COVID-19. Both conserved end residues are part of each CDR3. A D gene is named only where the DNA matches it firmly. Size is omitted from some rows. Given values are once, few, many or a class for expanded clones.

D gene	clone size	V gene	J gene	CDR3 length	CDR3 protein
.	few	TRBV28	TRBJ1-1	13	CASSPPNREEAFF
TRBD1	.	TRBV2	TRBJ1-5	13	CASRGQGGQPQHF
.	.	TRBV7-2	TRBJ2-3	11	CASSQQDTQYF
TRBD1	once	TRBV11-3	TRBJ2-5	14	CASSSTGLEETQYF
.	.	TRBV6-5	TRBJ1-2	15	CASSYSRDGGGGYTF
TRBD2	.	TRBV20-1	TRBJ2-5	14	CSASFLAGRETQYF
.	.	TRBV6-5	TRBJ1-2	14	CASSPSRRFYGYTF
TRBD2	.	TRBV7-9	TRBJ2-3	17	CASSSQASGVFTDTQYF
TRBD2	.	TRBV3-1/TRBV3-2	TRBJ2-5	17	CASSQPPGLAVWETQYF
.	.	TRBV12-3/TRBV12-4	TRBJ2-2	11	CASTRGGELFF
.	.	TRBV29-1	TRBJ1-2	16	CSVGGPTPEGNYGYTF
.	.	TRBV7-9	TRBJ1-1	14	CASSLRSGDTEAFF
TRBD1	.	TRBV6-5	TRBJ1-5	13	CASRGQVDQPQHF
.	.	TRBV7-9	TRBJ2-7	15	CASSFVGGDPYEQYF
TRBD2	.	TRBV7-9	TRBJ2-3	14	CASSFAGGLDTQYF
TRBD1	.	TRBV2	TRBJ2-7	15	CASSITGTGGLEQYF
.	few	TRBV7-2	TRBJ2-7	12	CASSPSPTQQYF
TRBD1	.	TRBV6-2/TRBV6-3	TRBJ2-1	14	CASSSRQGGSEQFF
TRBD1	.	TRBV19	TRBJ2-7	17	CASKPWGIQGSSYEQYF
TRBD1	.	TRBV30	TRBJ2-7	12	CAWRTGFHEQYF
TRBD2	.	TRBV4-3	TRBJ2-3	19	CASSQDRLAGAPSTDTQYF
TRBD1	.	TRBV27	TRBJ2-7	15	CASSTGTAIAYEQYF
.	.	TRBV15	TRBJ1-4	15	CATSRTTGYNEKLFF
TRBD1	.	TRBV4-2	TRBJ1-2	16	CASSPLGGGQGDGYTF
.	.	TRBV5-4	TRBJ2-1	17	CASSLGGRGNLRNEQFF
.	.	TRBV18	TRBJ2-3	14	CASSFTGSTDTQYF
TRBD2	.	TRBV7-2	TRBJ2-1	16	CASSLVGTSGGNEQFF
.	.	TRBV9	TRBJ2-5	14	CASTESGAGETQYF
TRBD1	.	TRBV7-2	TRBJ2-7	14	CASSFWDSTYEQYF
.	.	TRBV5-1	TRBJ2-1	17	CASSFPSPQGPYNEQFF
.	.	TRBV19	TRBJ2-7	15	CASSIKGGGQVDQYF
TRBD1	.	TRBV14	TRBJ2-1	13	CASLRTGYNEQFF
.	few	TRBV9	TRBJ2-1	14	CASSYSVRGNEQFF
TRBD1	.	TRBV10-1	TRBJ2-7	16	CASSELRDRGGYEQYF
TRBD1	.	TRBV27	TRBJ1-5	13	CAIRDRVNQPQHF
.	once	TRBV7-9	TRBJ1-3	14	CASSGQSSGNTIYF
.	.	TRBV5-1	TRBJ1-2	14	CASSQYSQNYGYTF
TRBD1	.	TRBV7-8	TRBJ2-7	13	CASSITGTGEQYF
TRBD2	.	TRBV7-3	TRBJ2-1	15	CASSQRLAGGNEQFF
TRBD2	.	TRBV9	TRBJ2-1	18	CASSAQDASGGPGNEQFF
TRBD1	.	TRBV18	TRBJ1-2	16	CASSPWGQLINYGYTF